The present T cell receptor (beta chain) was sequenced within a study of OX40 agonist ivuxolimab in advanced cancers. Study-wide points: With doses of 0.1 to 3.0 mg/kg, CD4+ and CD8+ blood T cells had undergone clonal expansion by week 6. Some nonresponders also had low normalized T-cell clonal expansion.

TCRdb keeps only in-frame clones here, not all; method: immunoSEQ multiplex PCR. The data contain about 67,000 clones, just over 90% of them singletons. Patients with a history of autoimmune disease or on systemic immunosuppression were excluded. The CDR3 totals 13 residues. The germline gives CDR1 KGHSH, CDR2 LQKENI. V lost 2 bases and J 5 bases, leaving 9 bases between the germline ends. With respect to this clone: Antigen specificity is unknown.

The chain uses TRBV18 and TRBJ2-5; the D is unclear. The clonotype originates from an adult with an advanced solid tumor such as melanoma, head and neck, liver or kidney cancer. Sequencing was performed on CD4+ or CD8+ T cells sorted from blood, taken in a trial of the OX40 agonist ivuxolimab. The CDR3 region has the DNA TGTGCCAGCTCACCATTAGAGGACGAGACCCAGTACTTC. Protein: CASSPLEDETQYF.